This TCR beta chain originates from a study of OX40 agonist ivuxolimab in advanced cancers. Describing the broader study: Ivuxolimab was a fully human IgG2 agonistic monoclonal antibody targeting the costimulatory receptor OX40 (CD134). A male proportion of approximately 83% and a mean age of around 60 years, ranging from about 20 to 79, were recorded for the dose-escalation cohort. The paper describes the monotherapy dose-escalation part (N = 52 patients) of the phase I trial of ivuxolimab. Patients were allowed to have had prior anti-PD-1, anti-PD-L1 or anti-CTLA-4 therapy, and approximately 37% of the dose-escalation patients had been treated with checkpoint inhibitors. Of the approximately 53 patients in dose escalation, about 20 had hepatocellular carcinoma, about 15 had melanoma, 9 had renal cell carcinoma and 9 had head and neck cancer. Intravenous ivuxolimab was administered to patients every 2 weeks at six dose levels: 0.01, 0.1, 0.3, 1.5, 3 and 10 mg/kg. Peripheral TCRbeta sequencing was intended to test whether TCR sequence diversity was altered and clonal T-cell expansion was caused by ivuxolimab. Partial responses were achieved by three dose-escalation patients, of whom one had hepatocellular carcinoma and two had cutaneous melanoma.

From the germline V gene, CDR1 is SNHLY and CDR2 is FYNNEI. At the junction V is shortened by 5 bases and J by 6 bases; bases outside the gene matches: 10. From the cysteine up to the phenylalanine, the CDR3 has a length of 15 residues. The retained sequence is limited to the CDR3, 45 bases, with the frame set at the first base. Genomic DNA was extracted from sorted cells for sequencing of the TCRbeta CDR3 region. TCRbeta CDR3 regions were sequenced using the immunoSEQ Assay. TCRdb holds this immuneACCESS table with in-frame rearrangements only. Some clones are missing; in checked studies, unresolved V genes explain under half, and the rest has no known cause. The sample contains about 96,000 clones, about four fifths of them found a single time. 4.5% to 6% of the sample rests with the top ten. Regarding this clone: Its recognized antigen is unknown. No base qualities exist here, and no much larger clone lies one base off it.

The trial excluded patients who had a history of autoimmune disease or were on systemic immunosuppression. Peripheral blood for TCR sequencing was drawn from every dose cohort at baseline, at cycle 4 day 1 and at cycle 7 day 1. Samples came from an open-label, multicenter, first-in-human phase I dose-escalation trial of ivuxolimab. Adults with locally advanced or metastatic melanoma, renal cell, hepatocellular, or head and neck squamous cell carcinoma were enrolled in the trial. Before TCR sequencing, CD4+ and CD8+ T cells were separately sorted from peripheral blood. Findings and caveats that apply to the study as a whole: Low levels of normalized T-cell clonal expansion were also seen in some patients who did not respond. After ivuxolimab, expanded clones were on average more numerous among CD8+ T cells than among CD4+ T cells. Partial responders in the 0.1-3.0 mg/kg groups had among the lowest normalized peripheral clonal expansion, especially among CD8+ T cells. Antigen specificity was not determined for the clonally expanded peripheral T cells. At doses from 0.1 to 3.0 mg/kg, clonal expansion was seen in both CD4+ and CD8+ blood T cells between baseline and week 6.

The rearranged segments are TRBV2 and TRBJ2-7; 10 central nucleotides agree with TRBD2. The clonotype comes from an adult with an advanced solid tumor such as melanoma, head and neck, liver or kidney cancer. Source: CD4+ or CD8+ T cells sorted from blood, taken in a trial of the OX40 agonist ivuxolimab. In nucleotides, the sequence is TGTGCCAGCAGTTACCTCGGGCTAGCGGGAGTCGAGCAGTACTTC. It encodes CASSYLGLAGVEQYF.